Below are 28 T cell receptor beta chains sequenced from a single sample in a study of CD8 T cells in Susac syndrome. Reverse transcription of about 0.5 to 1 ug RNA used random hexamers. One entry per CDR3 protein results from TCRdb running MiXCR on the immunoSEQ multiplex PCR reads. In the table there are 120,000 to 150,000 distinct CDR3 sequences, around 95% of which are singletons. Source material: CD4+ T cells from PBMCs. The receptors originated from a human donor with Susac syndrome.

The chain links TRBV5-1 to TRBJ2-7, with TRBD1 matching 8 bases. V lost 4 bases, J lost 3 bases, and 6 bases stayed unmatched. Germline CDR1 SGHRS, CDR2 YFSETQ. This CDR3 contains 14 residues. This CDR3 reads CASSPTGGNYEQYF. The CDR3 DNA reads as TGCGCCAGCAGCCCCACAGGGGGGAACTACGAGCAGTACTTC.

This chain connects TRBV12-5 to TRBJ2-1; 10 bases match TRBD1. The CDR3 sequence is 15 residues long. Trimming at V came to 6 bases and at J to 0 bases, leaving 2 bases not matched to a gene. Germline loops: CDR1 LGHNT, CDR2 FRNRAP. The CDR3 loop reads CASGRTGGSYNEQFF. The CDR3 DNA follows: TGTGCTAGTGGACGGACAGGGGGCTCCTACAATGAGCAGTTCTTC.

The rearrangement uses TRBV10-1 and TRBJ1-1; D is undetermined. With 2 bases removed from V and 1 base from J, the gap between germline ends came to 14 bases. This CDR3 has 16 amino acids. Germline assignment: CDR1 WNHNN and CDR2 SYGVQD (reference sequence). The CDR3 loop reads CASSEIRFAGNTEAFF. CDR3 bases: TGCGCCAGCAGTGAGATACGGTTCGCAGGGAACACTGAAGCTTTCTTT.

CDR3 amino acids: CSVVGYINYGYTF. CDR3 DNA sequence: TGCAGCGTTGTCGGGTACATAAACTATGGCTACACCTTC. The J gene is TRBJ1-2, the V gene TRBV29-1; D is undetermined. V shed 4 bases and J shed 2 bases, with 11 bases lying between them. The CDR3 is made up of 13 amino acids. CDR1 is SQVTM and CDR2 is ANQGSEA in the germline V gene.

The chain uses TRBV5-1 and TRBJ2-3, with D possibly being TRBD1 (5 bases). Germline V gene data show CDR1 as SGHRS and CDR2 as YFSETQ. Trimming removed 4 bases from V and 11 bases from J, with 11 bases in between. This CDR3 spans 11 amino acids. This chain's CDR3 is CASSKDIVQYF. DNA for the CDR3: TGCGCCAGCAGCAAGGACATCGTGCAGTATTTT.

The rearrangement links TRBV3-1 to TRBJ1-1; weak D call: TRBD1 (5 bases). V shed 4 bases and J shed 4 bases, with 10 bases lying between them. Germline values: CDR1 LGHDT, CDR2 YNNKEL (reference sequence). The CDR3 length is 13 residues. The CDR3 is CASSPIGATEAFF. CDR3 DNA sequence: TGTGCCAGCAGCCCGATTGGGGCCACTGAAGCTTTCTTT.

This chain links TRBV6-1 with TRBJ1-2; TRBD1 is a possible D gene (5 bases). V was clipped by 4 bases and J by 12 bases, with 18 bases between them. The CDR3 length is 13 residues. Looked up from germline, CDR1 is MNHNS and CDR2 is SASEGT. This CDR3 is CASSAQGVPGNTF. The CDR3 bases are TGTGCCAGCAGTGCGCAGGGCGTACCCGGCAACACCTTC.

The V call is TRBV19, the J call TRBJ2-5; 7 bases fit TRBD2. The CDR3 contains 14 residues. The V segment lost 3 bases and the J segment 5 bases; nucleotides outside the gene matches: 6. Germline V gene data show CDR1 as LNHDA and CDR2 as SQIVND (reference sequence). The CDR3 DNA reads TGTGCCAGTAGTATGGGAGCGGGACGGGAGACCCAGTACTTC. This codes for CASSMGAGRETQYF.

The gene calls are TRBV6-6 and TRBJ2-3; no clear D gene. Trimming removed 4 bases from V and 2 bases from J, with 7 bases in between. CDR3 length: 13 residues. In germline, CDR1 is MNHNY, CDR2 SVGAGI (reference sequence). CDR3 amino acids: CASSFPHTDTQYF. Written as DNA, the CDR3 is TGTGCCAGCAGTTTCCCCCACACAGATACGCAGTATTTT.

The rearrangement uses TRBV3-1 and TRBJ2-7; D gene ambiguous. The CDR3 spans 13 residues. V lost 5 bases and J lost 5, with 13 bases in between. Germline V gene sequence: CDR1 LGHDT, CDR2 YNNKEL (reference sequence). The CDR3 reads CASSSLDPNEQYF. In DNA, the CDR3 is TGTGCCAGCAGCTCTCTTGACCCAAACGAGCAGTACTTC.

This clonotype was picked up one time. The CDR3 region is CASSDGRGNSYEQYF. The CDR3 DNA sequence: TGTGCCAGCAGTGACGGGCGGGGCAACTCCTACGAGCAGTACTTC. This sequence joins TRBV25-1 and TRBJ2-7, with a weak D call TRBD2 (6 bases). Germline V gene sequence: CDR1 MGHDK, CDR2 SYGVNS. The CDR3 sequence is 15 residues long. Trimming pared 3 bases from V and 0 bases from J, leaving 12 bases between.

This chain joins TRBV3-1 and TRBJ2-2; D may be TRBD2 (6 bases). Germline assignment: CDR1 LGHDT and CDR2 YNNKEL (reference sequence). The CDR3 loop spans 15 amino acids. The V end lost 4 bases, the J end lost 4 bases, and 13 bases lay between the germline ends. The CDR3 region has the DNA TGTGCCAGCAGCCGCCGGAGGGAAGGCACCGGGGAGCTGTTTTTT. Translation: CASSRRREGTGELFF.

The V call is TRBV7-2, the J call TRBJ2-6, with unresolved D. CDR1 is SGHTA, CDR2 FQGNSA, per germline. This CDR3 comprises 15 residues. V lost 4 bases, J lost 2 bases, and 9 bases lay in between. CDR3 sequence: CASSSHTAGANVLTF. The CDR3 nucleotides are TGTGCCAGCAGCTCTCACACTGCTGGGGCCAACGTCCTGACTTTC. The full variable domain, in which reference TRBV7-2 and TRBJ2-6 provide the parts outside the CDR3, is GAGVSQSPSNKVTEKGKDVELRCDPISGHTALYWYRQSLGQGLEFLIYFQGNSAPDKSGLPSDRFSAERTGGSVSTLTIQRTQQEDSAVYLCASSSHTAGANVLTFGAGSRLTVL.

This clonotype has only one observation. This chain joins TRBV29-1 and TRBJ2-7; D gene uncertain. In germline, CDR1 is SQVTM, CDR2 ANQGSEA. The CDR3 is made up of 12 amino acids. Trimming took off 6 bases at V and 2 bases at J, with 11 bases between the two ends. CDR3 sequence (DNA): TGCAGCGTGGGGTTCCCAACCTACGAGCAGTACTTC. Protein: CSVGFPTYEQYF.

The gene calls are TRBV3-1 and TRBJ2-1; 12 bases align to TRBD2. V was clipped by 4 bases and J by 10 bases; unmatched bases: 11. Germline values: CDR1 LGHDT, CDR2 YNNKEL (reference sequence). The CDR3 is made up of 16 amino acids. CDR3 sequence reads: CASSPGTSGQRREQFF. The CDR3 DNA reads TGTGCCAGCAGCCCGGGGACTAGCGGGCAACGGCGGGAGCAGTTCTTC.

This chain connects TRBV20-1 to TRBJ2-5; D is unresolved. The V end was cut by 6 bases, the J end by 3 bases, with 11 bases between. This CDR3 has 12 residues. Germline V gene lookup returns CDR1 DFQATT and CDR2 SNEGSKA (reference sequence). In DNA, the CDR3 is TGCAGTGCCCAGACTGATAAAGAGACCCAGTACTTC. It is translated as CSAQTDKETQYF.

The genes are TRBV28 and TRBJ2-6; D not resolved. This CDR3 comprises 12 residues. The V end was cut by 6 bases, the J end by 19 bases, with 19 bases between. CDR1 is MDHEN, CDR2 SYDVKM, per germline. CDR3 region: CASSLTSQPRTF. The CDR3 region has the DNA TGTGCCAGCAGCCTTACATCCCAACCCCGCACTTTC.

The chain is built from TRBV28 and TRBJ2-5, with TRBD1 identical over 7 bases. The CDR3 is made up of 13 amino acids. Germline values: CDR1 MDHEN, CDR2 SYDVKM. V gave up 7 bases and J gave up 5 bases; unmatched junction bases: 7. CDR3 nucleotide sequence: TGTGCCAGCATTCTTACAGGGGTCGAGACCCAGTACTTC. It is translated as CASILTGVETQYF.

This chain links TRBV5-1 with TRBJ2-6; D possibly uses TRBD1 or TRBD2 (5 bases each). Germline values: CDR1 SGHRS, CDR2 YFSETQ. The CDR3 covers 16 residues. Trimming left V 0 bases short and J 5 bases short, with 12 bases between. The CDR3 sequence is CASSLDGTPRANVLTF. The CDR3 DNA sequence: TGCGCCAGCAGCTTGGACGGGACGCCCCGGGCCAACGTCCTGACTTTC.

This chain uses TRBV2 with TRBJ2-4; the D is unclear. In germline, CDR1 is SNHLY, CDR2 FYNNEI. This CDR3 spans 16 amino acids. V shed 9 bases and J shed 0 bases, with 18 bases lying between them. The CDR3 nucleotides read TGTGCCAGTCTAAGAGAGGTTATCAGAGCCAAAAACATTCAGTACTTC. It is translated as CASLREVIRAKNIQYF.

The V call is TRBV28, the J call TRBJ2-1; no reliable D call. Deletions cut 3 bases from V and 8 bases from J, with 2 bases between. Germline-derived CDR1 and CDR2 are MDHEN and SYDVKM. CDR3 size: 10 residues. The CDR3 is CASSFDEQFF. CDR3 sequence (DNA): TGTGCCAGCAGTTTCGATGAGCAGTTCTTC.

A single count supports this clonotype. The rearrangement joins TRBV6-5 to TRBJ2-1; TRBD2 aligns across 12 bases. The CDR3 covers 17 residues. Germline V gene sequence: CDR1 MNHEY, CDR2 SVGAGI. The junction had 7 bases not matched to a gene; V was cut back by 0 bases and J by 7 bases. CDR3 coding DNA: TGTGCCAGCAGTTACTCCAAACTAGCGGGAGGCCTTAATGAGCAGTTCTTC. It specifies CASSYSKLAGGLNEQFF.

The genes are TRBV5-1 and TRBJ1-1; no definite D call. Germline CDR1 reads SGHRS; CDR2 reads YFSETQ. This CDR3 contains 13 residues. V was clipped by 7 bases and J by 1 base, with 11 bases between them. DNA for the CDR3: TGCGCCAGCCATGACCGCCAGAACACTGAAGCTTTCTTT. As protein: CASHDRQNTEAFF.

This chain connects TRBV2 to TRBJ2-3; 11 nucleotides agree with TRBD2. CDR3 length: 16 amino acids. With V trimmed by 8 bases and J by 3 bases, 10 bases remained unmatched. Germline-derived CDR1 and CDR2 are SNHLY and FYNNEI. The CDR3 DNA reads TGTGCCAGCCGGGGGTGGACTAGCGGGCGTACAGATACGCAGTATTTT. Translation gives CASRGWTSGRTDTQYF.

This clonotype was seen a few times. The rearrangement links TRBV28 to TRBJ2-7; D call uncertain. This CDR3 comprises 13 residues. The V and J ends lost 1 base and 3 bases respectively, with 7 bases between them. Germline loops: CDR1 MDHEN, CDR2 SYDVKM. CDR3 DNA: TGTGCCAGCAGTTTATTAGGAGTCTACGAGCAGTACTTC. Its translation is CASSLLGVYEQYF.

This chain links TRBV6-6 with TRBJ2-7, with a weak D call TRBD2 (5 bases). In germline, CDR1 is MNHNY, CDR2 SVGAGI (reference sequence). Trimming stripped 7 bases from V and 2 bases from J, with 15 bases between. CDR3 size: 14 residues. CDR3 nucleotides: TGTGCCAGCATGGCGACTAACGGGCCCTACGAGCAGTACTTC. This translates into CASMATNGPYEQYF.

The rearrangement uses TRBV20-1 and TRBJ2-1; D ambiguous. CDR3 length equals 16 residues. The V end was cut by 0 bases, the J end by 0 bases, with 12 bases between. CDR1 DFQATT and CDR2 SNEGSKA come from the germline V gene (reference sequence). This CDR3 is CSARDIGGSSYNEQFF. DNA of the CDR3: TGCAGTGCTAGAGATATCGGCGGCAGCTCCTACAATGAGCAGTTCTTC.

For the CDR3, the DNA is TGTGCCAGCACCCTAACGCGGGGTGTGGGCAATCAGCCCCAGCATTTT. Its translation is CASTLTRGVGNQPQHF. The chain is built from TRBV12-3 or TRBV12-4 and TRBJ1-5; D remains ambiguous. This CDR3 is 16 amino acids long. Trimming removed 7 bases from V and 2 bases from J, with 18 bases in between.